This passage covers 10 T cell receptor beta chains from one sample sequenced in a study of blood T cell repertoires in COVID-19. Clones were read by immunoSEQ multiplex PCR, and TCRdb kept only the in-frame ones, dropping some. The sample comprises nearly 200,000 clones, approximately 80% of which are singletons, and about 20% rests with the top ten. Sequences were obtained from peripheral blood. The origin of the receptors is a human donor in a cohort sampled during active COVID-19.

The CDR3 coding sequence is TGTGCCATCAGTCCGGGACAGGAAGGTGGCTACACCTTC. Its translation: CAISPGQEGGYTF. V gene TRBV10-3 combines with J gene TRBJ1-2; TRBD1 agrees at 8 bases. Germline CDR1 reads ENHRY; CDR2 reads SYGVKD. This CDR3 contains 13 residues. V gave up 5 bases and J gave up 7 bases; unmatched junction bases: 6.

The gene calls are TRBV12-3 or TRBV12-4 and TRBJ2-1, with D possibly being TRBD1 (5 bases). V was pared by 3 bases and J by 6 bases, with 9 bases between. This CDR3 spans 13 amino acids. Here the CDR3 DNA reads TGTGCCAGCAGTTTGTGGGGCGGCAATGAGCAGTTCTTC. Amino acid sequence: CASSLWGGNEQFF.

CDR3 loop: CASSLTGGTYNSPLHF. CDR3 coding DNA: TGTGCCAGCAGCCTGACAGGGGGCACCTATAATTCACCCCTCCACTTT. The chain has TRBV7-9 and TRBJ1-6; 10 bases are shared with TRBD1. V lost 5 bases, J lost 2 bases, and 3 bases stayed unmatched. This CDR3 is built from 16 residues. Germline V gene sequence: CDR1 SEHNR, CDR2 FQNEAQ (reference sequence). Supplemented by reference TRBV7-9 and TRBJ1-6, the full variable domain reads DTGVSQNPRHKITKRGQNVTFRCDPISEHNRLYWYRQTLGQGPEFLTYFQNEAQLEKSRLLSDRFSAERPKGSFSTLEIQRTEQGDSAMYLCASSLTGGTYNSPLHFGNGTRLTVT.

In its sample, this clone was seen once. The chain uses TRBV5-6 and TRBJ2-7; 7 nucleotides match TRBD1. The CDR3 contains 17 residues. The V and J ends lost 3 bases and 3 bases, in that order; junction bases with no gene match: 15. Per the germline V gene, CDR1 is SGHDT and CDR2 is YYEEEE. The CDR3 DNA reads TGTGCCAGCAGCTCACAAACGACAGGGTTCCCCCACTACGAGCAGTACGTC. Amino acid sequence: CASSSQTTGFPHYEQYV.

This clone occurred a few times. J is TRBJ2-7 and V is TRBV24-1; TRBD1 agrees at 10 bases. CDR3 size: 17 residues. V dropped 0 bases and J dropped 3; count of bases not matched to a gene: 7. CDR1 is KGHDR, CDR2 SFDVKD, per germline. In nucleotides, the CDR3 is TGTGCCACCAGTGATTTGGGGGCCGGGACAGGGGTCTACGAGCAGTACGTC. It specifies CATSDLGAGTGVYEQYV.

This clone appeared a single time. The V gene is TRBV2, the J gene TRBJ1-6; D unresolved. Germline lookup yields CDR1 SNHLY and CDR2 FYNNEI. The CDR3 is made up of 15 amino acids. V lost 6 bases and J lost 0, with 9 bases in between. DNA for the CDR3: TGTGCCAGCAGGCCAGATAACTCCTATAATTCACCCCTCCACTTT. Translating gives CASRPDNSYNSPLHF.

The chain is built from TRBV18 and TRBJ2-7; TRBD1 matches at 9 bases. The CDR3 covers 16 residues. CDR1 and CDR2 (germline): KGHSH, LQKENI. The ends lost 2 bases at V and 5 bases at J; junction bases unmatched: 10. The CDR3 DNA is TGTGCCAGCTCACCAACGATGGGGACAGGGCTCCACGAGCAGTACTTC. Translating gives CASSPTMGTGLHEQYF.

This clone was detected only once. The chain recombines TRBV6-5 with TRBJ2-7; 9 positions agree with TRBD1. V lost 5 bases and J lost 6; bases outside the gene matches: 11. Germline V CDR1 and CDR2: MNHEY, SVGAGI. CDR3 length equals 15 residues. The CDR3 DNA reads TGTGCCAGCAGTCTGGGGGGGGGACAGGGAAGCGAGCAGTACGTC. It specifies CASSLGGGQGSEQYV.

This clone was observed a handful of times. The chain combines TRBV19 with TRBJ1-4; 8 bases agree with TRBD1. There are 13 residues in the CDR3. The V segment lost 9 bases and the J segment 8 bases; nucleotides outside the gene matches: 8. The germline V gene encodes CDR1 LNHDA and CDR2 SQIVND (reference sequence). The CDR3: CASKDRDREKLFF. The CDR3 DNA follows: TGTGCCAGCAAGGACAGGGATCGGGAAAAACTGTTTTTT.

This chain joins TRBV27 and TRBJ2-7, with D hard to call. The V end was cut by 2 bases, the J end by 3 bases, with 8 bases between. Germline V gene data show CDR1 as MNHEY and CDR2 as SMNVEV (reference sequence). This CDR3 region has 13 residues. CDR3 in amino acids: CASSLIPRYEQYF. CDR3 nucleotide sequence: TGTGCCAGCAGTTTAATCCCCCGCTACGAGCAGTACTTC.